This is a list of T cell receptor beta chains from one sample in a study of Graves' ophthalmopathy and Graves' hyperthyroidism. Each CDR3 protein is one row after TCRdb ran MiXCR on the multiplex PCR reads. The sample includes hundreds of thousands of distinct CDR3 sequences, approximately 21% of them seen just once. Specimen: peripheral blood. All receptors derive from a young woman with stable Graves' hyperthyroidism. Some clones in this sample may be carry-over from other donors' samples. CDR3s include the opening cysteine and the closing phenylalanine or tryptophan. A D gene is named only where the DNA matches it firmly. Clone size is shown for a subset of rows, as once, few, many or a class of expanded clone.

D gene: TRBD2
clone size: -
J gene: TRBJ2-7
V gene: TRBV19
CDR3 DNA: TGTGCCAGTAGTATAGTTCCGGCGGGGGGACCGTACGAGCAGTACTTC
CDR3 protein: CASSIVPAGGPYEQYF

D gene: -
clone size: many
J gene: TRBJ1-5
V gene: TRBV19
CDR3 DNA: TGTGCCAGTTGGGGGGGCAACAATCAGCCCCAGCATTTT
CDR3 protein: CASWGGNNQPQHF

D gene: -
clone size: many
J gene: TRBJ2-6
V gene: TRBV11-2
CDR3 DNA: TGTGCCAGCAGCTTAGGGGCCGTTCCTGGGGCCAACGTCCTGACTTTC
CDR3 protein: CASSLGAVPGANVLTF

D gene: -
clone size: -
J gene: TRBJ1-5
V gene: TRBV7-2
CDR3 DNA: TGTGCCAGCAGCTTAAATGCGGGGGCCGATCAGCCCCAGCATTTT
CDR3 protein: CASSLNAGADQPQHF

D gene: TRBD2
clone size: many
J gene: TRBJ2-5
V gene: TRBV28
CDR3 DNA: TGTGCCAGCTGGGTAGCGGGGCGGCAGCAAGAGACCCAGTACTTC
CDR3 protein: CASWVAGRQQETQYF

D gene: TRBD1
clone size: many
J gene: TRBJ1-6
V gene: TRBV4-2
CDR3 DNA: TGTGCCAGCAGTCCGGCCGGGACAGGAGGATTTAATTCACCCCTCCACTTT
CDR3 protein: CASSPAGTGGFNSPLHF

D gene: TRBD2
clone size: few
J gene: TRBJ2-7
V gene: TRBV5-1
CDR3 DNA: TGCGCCAGCAGCATTGGGGGGGACGAGCAGTACTTC
CDR3 protein: CASSIGGDEQYF

D gene: TRBD1
clone size: -
J gene: TRBJ2-5
V gene: TRBV7-6
CDR3 DNA: TGTGCCAGCAGCTTAGTGGGACAGGGGCTTCAAGAGACCCAGTACTTC
CDR3 protein: CASSLVGQGLQETQYF

D gene: -
clone size: -
J gene: TRBJ1-5
V gene: TRBV19
CDR3 DNA: TGTGCCAGTAGTCGACATTTTAGCAATCAGCCCCAGCATTTT
CDR3 protein: CASSRHFSNQPQHF

D gene: TRBD1
clone size: few
J gene: TRBJ1-6
V gene: TRBV2
CDR3 DNA: TGTGCCAGCAGCGGTATGGGGACAGGCTATAATTCACCCCTCCACTTT
CDR3 protein: CASSGMGTGYNSPLHF

D gene: TRBD1
clone size: many
J gene: TRBJ1-2
V gene: TRBV6-2/TRBV6-3
CDR3 DNA: TGTGCCAGCAGTTACTACGGGACAGAGTTCTATGGCTACACCTTC
CDR3 protein: CASSYYGTEFYGYTF

D gene: -
clone size: many
J gene: TRBJ2-5
V gene: TRBV6-1
CDR3 DNA: TGTGCCAGCAGTGAAGCCGGGACTGCCAAGGAGACCCAGTACTTC
CDR3 protein: CASSEAGTAKETQYF

D gene: -
clone size: -
J gene: TRBJ1-1
V gene: TRBV19
CDR3 DNA: TGTGCCAGTAGTATAGGGGTTATTGGGGGTACTGAAGCTTTCTTT
CDR3 protein: CASSIGVIGGTEAFF

D gene: -
clone size: -
J gene: TRBJ1-2
V gene: TRBV12-5
CDR3 DNA: TGTGCTAGTGGTCCGGGACCCAATGGCTACACCTTC
CDR3 protein: CASGPGPNGYTF

D gene: TRBD1
clone size: -
J gene: TRBJ2-7
V gene: TRBV20-1
CDR3 DNA: TGCAGTGCTCCCGGACAGGGAAATTCCTACGAGCAGTACTTC
CDR3 protein: CSAPGQGNSYEQYF

D gene: -
clone size: many
J gene: TRBJ2-7
V gene: TRBV6-5
CDR3 DNA: TGTGCCAGCAGTTACGGGTCAGAGTCCTACGAGCAGTACTTC
CDR3 protein: CASSYGSESYEQYF

D gene: -
clone size: -
J gene: TRBJ2-7
V gene: TRBV6-1
CDR3 DNA: TGTGCCAGCAGTGAACTCCGGGGTCCCTACGAGCAGTACTTC
CDR3 protein: CASSELRGPYEQYF

D gene: -
clone size: many
J gene: TRBJ2-3
V gene: TRBV7-2
CDR3 DNA: TGTGCCAGCAGCTTTCGTCCAGCGGTCGATACGCAGTATTTT
CDR3 protein: CASSFRPAVDTQYF

D gene: -
clone size: -
J gene: TRBJ1-1
V gene: TRBV6-1
CDR3 DNA: TGTGCCAGCAGTGAATGGTCGACCCGCCGCGAAGCTTTCTTT
CDR3 protein: CASSEWSTRREAFF

D gene: TRBD1
clone size: few
J gene: TRBJ1-2
V gene: TRBV12-3/TRBV12-4
CDR3 DNA: TGTGCCAGCAGTCTTGGGACAGGGGATTCCTCACACTATGGCTACACCTTC
CDR3 protein: CASSLGTGDSSHYGYTF

D gene: -
clone size: many
J gene: TRBJ2-2
V gene: TRBV12-3/TRBV12-4
CDR3 DNA: TGTGCCAGCACTCCCCACGGGTCGACCGGGGAGCTGTTTTTT
CDR3 protein: CASTPHGSTGELFF

D gene: TRBD2
clone size: many
J gene: TRBJ2-7
V gene: TRBV12-3/TRBV12-4
CDR3 DNA: TGTGCCAGCAGGATAGCGGGGGGAACCTACGAGCAGTACTTC
CDR3 protein: CASRIAGGTYEQYF

D gene: -
clone size: -
J gene: TRBJ1-1
V gene: TRBV20-1
CDR3 DNA: TGCAGTGCTAGAGGAAACAGGCCTGAAGCTTTCTTT
CDR3 protein: CSARGNRPEAFF

D gene: -
clone size: many
J gene: TRBJ1-1
V gene: TRBV3-1
CDR3 DNA: TGTGCCAGCAGCCGTCAGCCACCTGAAGCTTTCTTT
CDR3 protein: CASSRQPPEAFF

D gene: TRBD1
clone size: many
J gene: TRBJ2-7
V gene: TRBV6-6
CDR3 DNA: TGTGCCAGCAAACGGGACAGATCCTACGAGCAGTACTTC
CDR3 protein: CASKRDRSYEQYF

D gene: TRBD2
clone size: many
J gene: TRBJ2-7
V gene: TRBV11-1
CDR3 DNA: TGTGCCAGCAGCCAACCGGGACTAGCGGGTTACGAGCAGTACTTC
CDR3 protein: CASSQPGLAGYEQYF

D gene: TRBD2
clone size: -
J gene: TRBJ2-7
V gene: TRBV12-3/TRBV12-4
CDR3 DNA: TGTGCCAGCAGAGGGACTAGCGGGTTCTCCTACGAGCAGTACTTC
CDR3 protein: CASRGTSGFSYEQYF

D gene: TRBD1
clone size: -
J gene: TRBJ1-2
V gene: TRBV2
CDR3 DNA: TGTGCCAGCAGTGAATGGGGACAGGAAGGCTACACCTTC
CDR3 protein: CASSEWGQEGYTF

D gene: TRBD1
clone size: few
J gene: TRBJ1-1
V gene: TRBV6-5
CDR3 DNA: TGTGCCAGCAGTTATCGGAGGACAGGGGGGGCTGAAGCTTTCTTT
CDR3 protein: CASSYRRTGGAEAFF